The 18 T cell receptor beta chains below come from one sample, sequenced in a study of human T cells and chemical hapten exposure. Time point given: patch test 1, 2 weeks after DPC sensitization. Treatment denoted: therapeutic diphenylcyclopropenone sensitization with weekly scalp DPC. MiXCR was run by TCRdb on the RACE reads, yielding one entry per CDR3 protein. The table records 95,000 to 150,000 distinct CDR3 sequences, 12% to 15% of them present only once. The source was whole blood, collected in connection with sensitization to the hapten diphenylcyclopropenone (DPC). These TCRs come from a man aged 18 to 30 with alopecia areata. Some clones in this sample may be carry-over from other donors' samples.

The chain is built from TRBV4-3 and TRBJ1-1, with D unclear. Germline lookup yields CDR1 LGHNA and CDR2 YSLEER. With 1 base removed from V and 9 bases from J, the gap between germline ends came to 21 bases. This CDR3 is built from 16 residues. CDR3 loop: CASSQGVGIGGRKAFF. CDR3 sequence (DNA): TGCGCCAGCAGCCAAGGAGTCGGTATCGGAGGGAGAAAAGCTTTCTTT.

The chain employs TRBV28 and TRBJ2-5; the D gene is possibly TRBD2 (6 bases). The CDR3 spans 16 residues. Germline CDR1 and CDR2: MDHEN and SYDVKM. The V end lost 6 bases, the J end lost 0 bases, and 17 bases lay between the germline ends. The chain's CDR3 is CASSPGRTTDQETQYF. For the CDR3, the DNA is TGTGCCAGCAGCCCCGGCAGGACTACGGACCAAGAGACCCAGTACTTC.

With respect to this clonotype: At one end, the junction sequence differs from germline, possibly due to a read error. The V and J genes are TRBV7-2 and TRBJ1-2; no reliable D call. The CDR3 spans 14 residues. The germline gives CDR1 SGHTA, CDR2 FQGNSA. For the CDR3, the DNA is TGTGCCAGCAGCTTAGAAGCGTCCAACTATGGCTACGCCTTC. It encodes CASSLEASNYGYAF.

V is TRBV27 and J is TRBJ1-6; D is ambiguous. The V end lost 3 bases, the J end lost 7 bases, and 13 bases lay between the germline ends. This CDR3 has 15 amino acids. The germline V gene encodes CDR1 MNHEY and CDR2 SMNVEV (reference sequence). The CDR3 loop reads CASSFKGRLNSPLHF. The CDR3 region has the DNA TGTGCCAGCAGTTTTAAGGGCCGACTGAATTCACCCCTCCACTTT.

This clonotype has a count of ten or more. The rearrangement links TRBV20-1 to TRBJ1-2; a weak D match, TRBD1 (5 bases). The CDR3 loop spans 13 amino acids. Trimming shortened V by 0 bases and J by 5 bases, and 10 bases separated the two germline ends. Germline CDR1 is DFQATT and CDR2 is SNEGSKA (reference sequence). CDR3 region: CSAREGGWYGYTF. CDR3 nucleotides: TGCAGTGCTAGAGAGGGGGGTTGGTATGGCTACACCTTC.

This chain joins TRBV4-1 and TRBJ2-3; the D call may be TRBD1 or TRBD2 (5 bases each). This CDR3 has 16 residues. CDR1 and CDR2 from the germline V gene are MGHRA and YSYEKL. V lost 1 base, J lost 3 bases, and 14 bases lay in between. The CDR3: CASSQGTGRGTDTQYF. Written as DNA, the CDR3 is TGCGCCAGCAGCCAAGGGACGGGGCGCGGGACAGATACGCAGTATTTT.

The gene calls are TRBV12-3 or TRBV12-4 and TRBJ1-1; D not resolved. This CDR3 has 14 residues. The V gene lost 4 bases and the J gene lost 5 bases, with 14 bases spanning the gap. The CDR3 spells CASSSDRATTEAFF. The DNA for the CDR3 is TGTGCCAGCAGTTCGGACCGGGCCACGACTGAAGCTTTCTTT.

This clonotype was picked up many times. This chain connects TRBV7-2 to TRBJ1-4; TRBD1 might be the D (5 bases). Trimming shortened V by 2 bases and J by 0 bases, and 13 bases separated the two germline ends. From germline, CDR1 is SGHTA and CDR2 FQGNSA. The CDR3 has 17 residues. The chain's CDR3 is CASSLIIGTATNEKLFF. The CDR3 DNA is TGTGCCAGCAGCTTAATTATTGGGACTGCAACTAATGAAAAACTGTTTTTT.

CDR3: CASSYVGRGTEAFF. In nucleotides, the CDR3 is TGTGCCAGCAGTTACGTGGGGAGGGGCACTGAAGCTTTCTTT. The chain recombines TRBV6-6 with TRBJ1-1, with D perhaps matching TRBD1 (5 bases). Germline values: CDR1 MNHNY, CDR2 SVGAGI (reference sequence). The CDR3 sequence is 14 residues long. Trimming removed 2 bases at V and 4 bases at J, with 11 bases between.

This clonotype showed up just a few times. The chain links TRBV2 to TRBJ1-1, with D possibly TRBD1 on 6 matching bases. V lost 6 bases and J 11 bases, leaving 16 bases between the germline ends. The CDR3 has 12 residues. From germline, CDR1 is SNHLY and CDR2 FYNNEI. The CDR3 DNA reads TGTGCCAGCAGCCCTTTGAGGGGGACGGCTTTCTTT. This codes for CASSPLRGTAFF.

The rearrangement uses TRBV18 and TRBJ2-7, with a tentative D call TRBD2 (6 bases). The germline gives CDR1 KGHSH, CDR2 LQKENI. The V and J ends lost 1 base and 1 base respectively, with 11 bases between them. This CDR3 spans 15 amino acids. Here the CDR3 reads CASSPRGTDSYEQYV. The CDR3 nucleotides are TGTGCCAGCTCACCACGCGGGACTGATTCCTACGAGCAGTACGTC.

CDR3 protein: CSARGGAGGLAKNIQYF. DNA for the CDR3: TGCAGTGCTAGAGGAGGAGCGGGGGGCCTAGCCAAAAACATTCAGTACTTC. V gene TRBV20-1 combines with J gene TRBJ2-4; 9 bases align to TRBD2. The germline CDR1 and CDR2 sequences are DFQATT and SNEGSKA (reference sequence). Trimming cost V 1 base and J 0 bases; bases outside gene matches: 7. The length of the CDR3 is 17 residues.

The sample holds a few counts of this clonotype. This rearrangement joins TRBV3-1 to TRBJ1-2; D remains unclear. Germline V CDR1 and CDR2: LGHDT, YNNKEL (reference sequence). The ends were cut back, 0 bases at V and 3 bases at J, with 8 bases in the middle. The CDR3 runs 14 residues. CDR3 sequence: CASSQDGSYYGYTF. For the CDR3, the DNA is TGTGCCAGCAGCCAAGACGGCAGCTACTATGGCTACACCTTC.

This clonotype was detected a few times. This chain uses TRBV6-5 with TRBJ1-1; no reliable D call. Germline V lookup: CDR1 MNHEY, CDR2 SVGAGI. There are 15 residues in the CDR3. V was trimmed by 4 bases and J by 3 bases, leaving 15 bases between them. The CDR3: CASSSGFTGDTEAFF. The CDR3 coding sequence is TGTGCCAGCAGTTCCGGTTTCACTGGGGACACTGAAGCTTTCTTT.

V gene TRBV7-9 combines with J gene TRBJ2-2; D is uncertain. V was trimmed by 6 bases and J by 3 bases, leaving 5 bases between them. This CDR3 region has 12 residues. The V gene's germline CDR1 is SEHNR and CDR2 FQNEAQ (reference sequence). The CDR3 reads CASSYDTGELFF. The DNA of the CDR3 is TGTGCCAGCAGTTACGACACCGGGGAGCTGTTTTTT.

The chain employs TRBV12-3 or TRBV12-4 and TRBJ2-3; a possible D gene is TRBD1 (5 bases). Trimming pared 8 bases from V and 5 bases from J, leaving 8 bases between. The CDR3 has 11 amino acids. The CDR3 bases are TGTGCCAGCCTGCAGGGAGATACGCAGTATTTT. This translates into CASLQGDTQYF.

The V and J genes are TRBV7-2 and TRBJ2-3; 8 bases align to TRBD1. V shed 5 bases and J 3 bases; nucleotides not matched to a gene: 7. CDR3 length equals 15 residues. Looked up from germline, CDR1 is SGHTA and CDR2 is FQGNSA. The CDR3: CASSHRQGRTDTQYF. The CDR3, as DNA: TGTGCCAGCAGCCACCGACAGGGGAGGACAGATACGCAGTATTTT.

This clonotype has only a few counts. The chain uses TRBV29-1 and TRBJ2-5, with D unresolved. There are 10 residues in the CDR3. The V and J ends lost 6 bases and 7 bases respectively, with 9 bases between them. Germline assignment: CDR1 SQVTM and CDR2 ANQGSEA. The CDR3 here is CSVAIGTQYF. In nucleotides, the CDR3 is TGCAGCGTCGCCATCGGGACCCAGTACTTC.